The subject of this entry is one T cell receptor beta chain. Its target is unknown. One entry per CDR3 protein, called by TCRdb with MiXCR from the reads. The data contain some 700,000 distinct CDR3 sequences, around 31% of them singletons. This record comes from a study of T cell repertoires in cytomegalovirus infection. For the study at large: CMV epitopes, recently identified HLA-C-restricted and well-studied HLA-B-restricted, were used. Carrying CMV and the relevant HLA type showed in public TCR beta signatures.

The CDR3 sequence is 14 residues long. Per the germline V gene, CDR1 is SGHTA and CDR2 is FQGNSA. Trimming took off 5 bases at V and 7 bases at J, with 17 bases between the two ends. Overall study results and limits: Identification of carriers of CMV plus the relevant HLA was achieved through cumulative public TCR beta family frequency.

The sequence derives from a human donor in good health (CMV status not recorded). Some clones in this sample may be carry-over from other donors' samples. This chain links TRBV7-2 with TRBJ2-5; D might be TRBD1 or TRBD2, each matching 5 bases. Sequenced here: cultured PBMCs, sampled from culture after CMV antigen stimulation. The CDR3 sequence: CASSIPGGTGTQYF. Here the CDR3 DNA reads TGTGCCAGCAGCATCCCGGGTGGGACCGGGACCCAGTACTTC.